This T cell receptor (beta chain) comes out of a study of CD8+ T cells in alopecia areata. Study background: Treated patients swallowed 5 to 10 mg of oral tofacitinib twice daily. General study points: Clonality in lesional scalp, especially alopecia totalis/universalis, exceeded that of normal scalp.

Of note for this clone: Its specificity is not known.

Researchers took lesional scalp punch biopsies and peripheral blood from people who were alopecia areata patients. PBMCs, the starting material, were the source of sorted CD4+ and CD8+ T cells. Extracted RNA was reverse transcribed into cDNA, the sequencing template. TCRdb's copy holds only in-frame clones and misses some; the assay was immunoSEQ multiplex PCR. Of 150,000 or so clones in the sample, approximately 50% were seen once. Sequencing was done on a sample of CD4+ T cells sorted from blood. This TCR was sampled from a human donor with alopecia areata.

Written as DNA, the CDR3 is TGTGCCAGCAGCAACAGGGGGCTCGCCGGGGAGCTGTTTTTT. Residues: CASSNRGLAGELFF. The V call is TRBV2, the J call TRBJ2-2; TRBD1 agrees at 9 bases. The junction had 5 bases not matched to a gene; V was cut back by 6 bases and J by 6 bases. Germline V lookup: CDR1 SNHLY, CDR2 FYNNEI. The CDR3 runs 14 residues. Variable domain in full (rest from reference TRBV2 and TRBJ2-2): EPEVTQTPSHQVTQMGQEVILRCVPISNHLYFYWYRQILGQKVEFLVSFYNNEISEKSEIFDDQFSVERPDGSNFTLKIRSTKLEDSAMYFCASSNRGLAGELFFGEGSRLTVL.